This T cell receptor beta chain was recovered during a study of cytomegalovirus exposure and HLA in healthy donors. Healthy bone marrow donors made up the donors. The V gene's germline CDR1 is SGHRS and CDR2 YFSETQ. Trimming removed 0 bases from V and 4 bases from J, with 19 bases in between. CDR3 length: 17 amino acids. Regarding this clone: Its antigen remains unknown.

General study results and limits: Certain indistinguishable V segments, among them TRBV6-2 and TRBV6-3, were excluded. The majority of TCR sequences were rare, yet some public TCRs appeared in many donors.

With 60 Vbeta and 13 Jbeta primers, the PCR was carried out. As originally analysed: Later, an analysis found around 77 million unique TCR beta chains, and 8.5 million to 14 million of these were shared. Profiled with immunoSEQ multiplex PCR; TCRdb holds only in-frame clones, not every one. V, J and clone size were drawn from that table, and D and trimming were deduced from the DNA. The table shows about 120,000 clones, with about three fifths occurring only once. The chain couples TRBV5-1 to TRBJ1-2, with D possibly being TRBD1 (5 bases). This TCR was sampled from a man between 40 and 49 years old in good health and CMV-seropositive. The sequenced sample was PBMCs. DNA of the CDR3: TGCGCCAGCAGCTTGGAGGTCAGGGCCCCCTCGGGCTATGGCTACACCTTC. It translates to CASSLEVRAPSGYGYTF.